This T cell receptor beta chain stems from a study of yellow fever vaccine responses in identical twins. On this clonotype: The antigen remains unidentified.

This CDR3 has 14 amino acids. Trimming took off 1 base at V and 2 bases at J, with 11 bases between the two ends. The germline V gene encodes CDR1 SQVTM and CDR2 ANQGSEA. TCRdb ran MiXCR on the RT-PCR reads and lists one entry per CDR3 protein. The data hold around 13,000 distinct CDR3 sequences, with just under 85% observed a single time. General observations from the study: Reports say the vaccine T cell response in twins looked partly convergent and partly personalized.

The clonotype originates from a woman aged 18 to 35 who received the yellow fever vaccine. Here the sequenced sample was T cells from blood (PBMCs), unsorted or a sorted subset (not recorded which), taken before or after yellow fever vaccination (not recorded which). This chain joins TRBV29-1 and TRBJ1-2, with a tentative D call TRBD1 (5 bases). CDR3 loop: CSVEVVQGNYGYTF. The CDR3 DNA sequence: TGCAGCGTTGAAGTTGTGCAGGGCAACTATGGCTACACCTTC.